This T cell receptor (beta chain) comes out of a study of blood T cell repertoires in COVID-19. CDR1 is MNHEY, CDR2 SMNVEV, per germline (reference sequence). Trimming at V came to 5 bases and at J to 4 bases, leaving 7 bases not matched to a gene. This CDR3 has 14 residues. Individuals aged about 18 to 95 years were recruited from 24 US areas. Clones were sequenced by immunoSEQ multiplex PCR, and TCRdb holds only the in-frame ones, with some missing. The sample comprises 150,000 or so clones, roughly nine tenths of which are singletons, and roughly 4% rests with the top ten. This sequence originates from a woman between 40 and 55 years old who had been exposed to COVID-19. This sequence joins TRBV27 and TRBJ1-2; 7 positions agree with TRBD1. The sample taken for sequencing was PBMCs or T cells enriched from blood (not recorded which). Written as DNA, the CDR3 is TGTGCCAGCAGTCCCACGGGACAGTCCTATGGCTACACCTTC. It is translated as CASSPTGQSYGYTF.